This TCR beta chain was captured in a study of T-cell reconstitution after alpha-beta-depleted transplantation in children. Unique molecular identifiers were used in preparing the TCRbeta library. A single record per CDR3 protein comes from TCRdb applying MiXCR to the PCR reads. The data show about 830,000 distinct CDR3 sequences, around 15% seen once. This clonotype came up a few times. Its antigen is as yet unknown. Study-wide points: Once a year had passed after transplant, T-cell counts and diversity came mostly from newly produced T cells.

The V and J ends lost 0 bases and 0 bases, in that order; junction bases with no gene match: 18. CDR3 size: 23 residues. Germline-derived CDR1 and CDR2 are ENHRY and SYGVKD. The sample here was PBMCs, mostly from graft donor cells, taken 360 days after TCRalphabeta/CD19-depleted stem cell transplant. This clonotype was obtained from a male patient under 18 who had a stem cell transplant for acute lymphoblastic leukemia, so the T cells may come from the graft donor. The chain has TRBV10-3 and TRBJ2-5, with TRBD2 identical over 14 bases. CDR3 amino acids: CAISESNRGPARTSGRYQETQYF. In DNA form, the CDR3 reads TGTGCCATCAGTGAGTCGAATCGGGGCCCAGCGAGGACTAGCGGGAGGTACCAAGAGACCCAGTACTTC.